The 23 T cell receptor beta chains in this list originate from one sample, sequenced in a study of OX40 agonist ivuxolimab in advanced cancers. TCRdb's table, derived via immunoSEQ multiplex PCR, lists solely in-frame clones and lacks some. The data contain 77,000 or so clones, about 88% of them seen just once; the ten biggest clones take up roughly 0.38%. The material sequenced was CD4+ or CD8+ T cells sorted from blood, taken in a trial of the OX40 agonist ivuxolimab. The receptors here all came from an adult with an advanced solid tumor such as melanoma, head and neck, liver or kidney cancer.

The CDR3 nucleotides read TGTGCCAGCAGTTTATTCATCCAGCCCCAGCATTTT. Amino acids: CASSLFIQPQHF. V is TRBV28 and J is TRBJ1-5; D remains unclear. The CDR3 loop spans 12 amino acids. Trimming left V 1 base short and J 7 bases short, with 5 bases between. The germline V gene encodes CDR1 MDHEN and CDR2 SYDVKM.

This rearrangement joins TRBV5-6 to TRBJ1-6; 9 bases map to TRBD1. V was pared by 4 bases and J by 2 bases, with 4 bases of the junction left unmatched. The CDR3 length is 16 residues. Germline assignment: CDR1 SGHDT and CDR2 YYEEEE. Here the CDR3 reads CASSADRGTYNSPLHF. The DNA for the CDR3 is TGTGCCAGCAGCGCCGACAGGGGGACCTATAATTCACCCCTCCACTTT. Filled out from reference TRBV5-6 and TRBJ1-6, the complete variable domain reads DAGVTQSPTHLIKTRGQQVTLRCSPKSGHDTVSWYQQALGQGPQFIFQYYEEEERQRGNFPDRFSGHQFPNYSSELNVNALLLGDSALYLCASSADRGTYNSPLHFGNGTRLTVT.

The chain joins TRBV4-1 to TRBJ1-2, with no clear D. Germline values: CDR1 MGHRA, CDR2 YSYEKL. CDR3 length: 13 amino acids. The V and J ends lost 0 bases and 12 bases respectively, with 14 bases between them. This CDR3 is CASSQDIVGIHTF. The DNA for the CDR3 is TGCGCCAGCAGCCAAGATATTGTTGGCATACACACCTTC.

This clone is a singleton in its sample. This chain connects TRBV5-6 to TRBJ2-3, with TRBD2 identical over 12 bases. Looked up from germline, CDR1 is SGHDT and CDR2 is YYEEEE. CDR3 length equals 19 residues. The J segment lost 0 bases and the V segment lost 3 bases, leaving 11 bases of the junction unmatched. Here the CDR3 reads CASSSPPSGGAGSTDTQYF. In DNA, the CDR3 is TGTGCCAGCAGCTCCCCCCCTAGCGGGGGGGCCGGTAGCACAGATACGCAGTATTTT. The variable domain in full, with the rest retrieved from reference TRBV5-6 and TRBJ2-3, is DAGVTQSPTHLIKTRGQQVTLRCSPKSGHDTVSWYQQALGQGPQFIFQYYEEEERQRGNFPDRFSGHQFPNYSSELNVNALLLGDSALYLCASSSPPSGGAGSTDTQYFGPGTRLTVL.

The V and J genes are TRBV18 and TRBJ2-5; the D is unclear. From germline, CDR1 is KGHSH and CDR2 LQKENI. V was pared by 5 bases and J by 4 bases, with 8 bases between. The CDR3 contains 12 residues. The CDR3 sequence: CASSALGETQYF. Here the CDR3 DNA reads TGTGCCAGCTCAGCCCTAGGAGAGACCCAGTACTTC. Using reference TRBV18 and TRBJ2-5 for the parts outside the CDR3, the full variable domain is NAGVMQNPRHLVRRRGQEARLRCSPMKGHSHVYWYRQLPEEGLKFMVYLQKENIIDESGMPKERFSAEFPKEGPSILRIQQVVRGDSAAYFCASSALGETQYFGPGTRLLVL.

This sequence joins TRBV6-5 and TRBJ2-5, with TRBD1 as a possible D gene (6 bases). The length of the CDR3 is 15 residues. Germline V gene data show CDR1 as MNHEY and CDR2 as SVGAGI. V was cut by 0 bases and J by 4 bases, with 12 bases left in between. CDR3 coding DNA: TGTGCCAGCAGTTACTCACTAACAGGGCCAGAGACCCAGTACTTC. Its translation: CASSYSLTGPETQYF.

This clone was recorded only once. The V call is TRBV28, the J call TRBJ2-2, with 10 bases fitting TRBD2. Trimming took 5 bases from V and 5 from J; bases not matched to a gene: 5. This CDR3 spans 15 amino acids. Per germline, CDR1 MDHEN and CDR2 SYDVKM. Written as DNA, the CDR3 is TGTGCCAGCAGTAAGGTACTAGCGGGGACCGGGGAGCTGTTTTTT. Encoded protein: CASSKVLAGTGELFF. Looking up the rest from reference TRBV28 and TRBJ2-2 gives the full variable domain: DVKVTQSSRYLVKRTGEKVFLECVQDMDHENMFWYRQDPGLGLRLIYFSYDVKMKEKGDIPEGYSVSREKKERFSLILESASTNQTSMYLCASSKVLAGTGELFFGEGSRLTVL.

The V call is TRBV27, the J call TRBJ2-5, with TRBD2 matching 11 bases. Trimming removed 5 bases from V and 4 bases from J; junction bases left unmatched: 6. Germline V CDR1 and CDR2: MNHEY, SMNVEV (reference sequence). The CDR3 consists of 15 residues. The CDR3 coding sequence is TGTGCCAGCAGTCCAATTCTAGCGGGAGGAGAGACCCAGTACTTC. Translation: CASSPILAGGETQYF.

The chain combines TRBV29-1 with TRBJ1-1; D is unresolved. Trimming cost V 4 bases and J 1 base, with 10 bases left between them. Per germline, CDR1 SQVTM and CDR2 ANQGSEA. The CDR3 is made up of 13 amino acids. CDR3 amino acids: CSVVGQPNTEAFF. The CDR3 DNA reads as TGCAGCGTTGTAGGGCAGCCGAACACTGAAGCTTTCTTT. The whole variable domain, remainder taken from reference TRBV29-1 and TRBJ1-1, is SAVISQKPSRDICQRGTSLTIQCQVDSQVTMMFWYRQQPGQSLTLIATANQGSEATYESGFVIDKFPISRPNLTFSTLTVSNMSPEDSSIYLCSVVGQPNTEAFFGQGTRLTVV.

The V and J genes are TRBV4-2 and TRBJ2-2; 7 bases map to TRBD1. Germline CDR1 LGHNA, CDR2 YNFKEQ. V lost 8 bases, J lost 2 bases, and 8 bases stayed unmatched. This CDR3 region has 15 residues. CDR3 nucleotides: TGTGCCAGCCTAGGGGGCAGTAGTAACACCGGGGAGCTGTTTTTT. Protein: CASLGGSSNTGELFF.

V is TRBV5-1 and J is TRBJ2-5; D unclear. Germline V gives CDR1 SGHRS, CDR2 YFSETQ. There are 14 residues in the CDR3. Trimming shortened V by 0 bases and J by 7 bases, and 13 bases separated the two germline ends. CDR3 DNA: TGCGCCAGCAGCTTGGGAGACAACCCGGGGACCCAGTACTTC. Protein: CASSLGDNPGTQYF. Filled out from reference TRBV5-1 and TRBJ2-5, the complete variable domain reads KAGVTQTPRYLIKTRGQQVTLSCSPISGHRSVSWYQQTPGQGLQFLFEYFSETQRNKGNFPGRFSGRQFSNSRSEMNVSTLELGDSALYLCASSLGDNPGTQYFGPGTRLLVL.

Only a few counts were recorded for this clone. The rearrangement links TRBV28 to TRBJ2-1, with D perhaps matching TRBD2 (6 bases). This CDR3 comprises 13 residues. Germline CDR1 is MDHEN and CDR2 is SYDVKM. Trimming pared 5 bases from V and 12 bases from J, leaving 17 bases between. The CDR3 reads CASSNTSPRGQFF. CDR3 DNA sequence: TGTGCCAGCAGTAACACTAGCCCCCGTGGGCAGTTCTTC.

The chain links TRBV7-2 to TRBJ1-1, with TRBD1 identical over 7 bases. The J segment lost 4 bases and the V segment lost 5 bases, leaving 7 bases of the junction unmatched. This CDR3 has 14 residues. Germline CDR1 is SGHTA and CDR2 is FQGNSA. CDR3 coding DNA: TGTGCCAGCAGCACCTCGGACAGGCGCACTGAAGCTTTCTTT. This gives the protein CASSTSDRRTEAFF.

The chain joins TRBV4-3 to TRBJ2-7; D is unresolved. Germline V gene sequence: CDR1 LGHNA, CDR2 YSLEER. V lost 0 bases to trimming and J lost 0 bases, with 12 bases between them. The CDR3 loop spans 16 amino acids. In DNA form, the CDR3 reads TGCGCCAGCAGCCAAGATAGAAGCTTTCCCTCCTACGAGCAGTACTTC. Its translation: CASSQDRSFPSYEQYF.

The rearrangement links TRBV19 to TRBJ1-5; D perhaps matches TRBD1 (5 bases). V lost 2 bases and J 2 bases, leaving 10 bases between the germline ends. Germline values: CDR1 LNHDA, CDR2 SQIVND (reference sequence). The length of the CDR3 is 15 residues. The CDR3 here is CASSIRGRGNQPQHF. CDR3 coding DNA: TGTGCCAGTAGTATAAGGGGCAGGGGCAATCAGCCCCAGCATTTT.

J is TRBJ2-7 and V is TRBV9, with D maybe TRBD2 (5 bases). This CDR3 is built from 15 residues. Germline V gives CDR1 SGDLS, CDR2 YYNGEE. Trimming left V 0 bases short and J 2 bases short, with 12 bases between. The CDR3 DNA reads as TGTGCCAGCAGCGTAGGTGGACTCGCTACCTACGAGCAGTACTTC. This gives the protein CASSVGGLATYEQYF.

A note on this clone: This sample also contains other DNA sequences that code for the same CDR3. V gene TRBV5-1 combines with J gene TRBJ2-1; D may be TRBD1 or TRBD2 (6 bases each). V was trimmed by 0 bases and J by 1 base, leaving 8 bases between them. Germline V gene data show CDR1 as SGHRS and CDR2 as YFSETQ. This CDR3 is 15 amino acids long. The CDR3 coding sequence is TGCGCCAGCAGCTTGGGAGGGGGGTCCTACAATGAGCAGTTCTTC. It encodes CASSLGGGSYNEQFF.

The chain couples TRBV28 to TRBJ1-5; maybe TRBD1 (6 bases). Trimming shortened V by 5 bases and J by 2 bases, and 10 bases separated the two germline ends. Germline V gives CDR1 MDHEN, CDR2 SYDVKM. The CDR3 contains 14 residues. The CDR3 loop is CASSRAGGNQPQHF. The CDR3 DNA reads as TGTGCCAGCAGTCGCGCAGGGGGCAATCAGCCCCAGCATTTT.

The chain recombines TRBV6-5 with TRBJ1-5; TRBD1 might be the D (6 bases). V shed 4 bases and J shed 2 bases, with 12 bases lying between them. Germline values: CDR1 MNHEY, CDR2 SVGAGI. There are 15 residues in the CDR3. In nucleotides, the CDR3 is TGTGCCAGCAGTTCCCTACAGGGCGGCAATCAGCCCCAGCATTTT. Amino acid sequence: CASSSLQGGNQPQHF.

The chain couples TRBV7-8 to TRBJ2-1; D is undetermined. CDR1 SGHVS and CDR2 FQNEAQ come from the germline V gene. The CDR3 length is 13 residues. The V end was cut by 1 base, the J end by 8 bases, with 9 bases between. In nucleotides, the CDR3 is TGTGCCAGCAGCTTAGTCCTAGGGTATGAGCAGTTCTTC. Its translation is CASSLVLGYEQFF.

This rearrangement joins TRBV27 to TRBJ2-3, with D hard to call. This CDR3 region has 14 residues. Germline CDR1 is MNHEY and CDR2 is SMNVEV (reference sequence). With 8 bases removed from V and 1 base from J, the gap between germline ends came to 13 bases. The CDR3 sequence: CASRSRQGTDTQYF. The CDR3 nucleotides are TGTGCCAGCCGGTCACGCCAAGGCACAGATACGCAGTATTTT.

The chain carries TRBV6-1 and TRBJ2-7; a weak D match, TRBD1 (6 bases). V lost 6 bases and J 4 bases, leaving 10 bases between the germline ends. Germline assignment: CDR1 MNHNS and CDR2 SASEGT. There are 12 residues in the CDR3. CDR3 nucleotide sequence: TGTGCCAGCAGACAGGGTGGGTACGAGCAGTACTTC. As protein: CASRQGGYEQYF.

The chain recombines TRBV18 with TRBJ1-4, with 7 bases that match TRBD1. Germline V lookup: CDR1 KGHSH, CDR2 LQKENI. This CDR3 has 14 residues. After removal of 6 bases from V and 10 bases from J, the junction contained 11 bases not matched to a gene. Written as DNA, the CDR3 is TGTGCCAGCTCGCCTCTTACAGGGGAGGGAAAACTGTTTTTT. Its protein is CASSPLTGEGKLFF.